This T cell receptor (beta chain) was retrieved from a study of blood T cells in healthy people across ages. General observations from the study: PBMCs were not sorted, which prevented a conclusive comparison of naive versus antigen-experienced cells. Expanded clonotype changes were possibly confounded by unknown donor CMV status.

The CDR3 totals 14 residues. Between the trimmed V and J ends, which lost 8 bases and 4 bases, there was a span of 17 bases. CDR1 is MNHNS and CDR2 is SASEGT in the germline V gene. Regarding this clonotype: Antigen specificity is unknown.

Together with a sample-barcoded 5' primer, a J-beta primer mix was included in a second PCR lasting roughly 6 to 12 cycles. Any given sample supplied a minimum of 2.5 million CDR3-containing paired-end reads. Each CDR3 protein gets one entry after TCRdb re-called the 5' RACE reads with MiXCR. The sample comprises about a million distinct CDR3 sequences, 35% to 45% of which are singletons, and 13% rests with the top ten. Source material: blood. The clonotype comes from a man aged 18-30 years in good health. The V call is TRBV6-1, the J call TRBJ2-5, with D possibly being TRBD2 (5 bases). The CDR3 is CASAHETGRETQYF. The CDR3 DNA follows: TGTGCCAGCGCTCATGAAACGGGGAGAGAGACCCAGTACTTC.